This TCR beta chain is from a study of blood T cell repertoires in COVID-19. Study summary: Samples representing acute and convalescent COVID-19 were sourced from the United States, Italy and Spain. T cells, B-cell-depleted T cells, or PBMCs provided the cDNA or gDNA that served as material.

Under the authors' procedure: Amplifying reference gene primers gave estimates of nucleated cell counts. Here immunoSEQ multiplex PCR was the method, and the copy in TCRdb shows in-frame clones only, minus some. V and J calls and clone size come straight from that table; D and trimming were deduced from the DNA. The data show just under 95,000 clones, 80% seen once. V was cut by 4 bases and J by 4 bases, with 11 bases left in between. Germline CDR1 is SGHRS and CDR2 is YFSETQ. The CDR3 extends over 13 amino acids. The sample holds a few counts of this clone. The gene calls are TRBV5-1 and TRBJ1-2; D is possibly TRBD1 (6 bases). Sequencing was performed on peripheral blood. The sequence derives from a human donor in a cohort sampled during active COVID-19. CDR3 region: CASSAADSYGYTF. CDR3 DNA sequence: TGCGCCAGCAGCGCGGCGGACAGCTATGGCTACACCTTC.